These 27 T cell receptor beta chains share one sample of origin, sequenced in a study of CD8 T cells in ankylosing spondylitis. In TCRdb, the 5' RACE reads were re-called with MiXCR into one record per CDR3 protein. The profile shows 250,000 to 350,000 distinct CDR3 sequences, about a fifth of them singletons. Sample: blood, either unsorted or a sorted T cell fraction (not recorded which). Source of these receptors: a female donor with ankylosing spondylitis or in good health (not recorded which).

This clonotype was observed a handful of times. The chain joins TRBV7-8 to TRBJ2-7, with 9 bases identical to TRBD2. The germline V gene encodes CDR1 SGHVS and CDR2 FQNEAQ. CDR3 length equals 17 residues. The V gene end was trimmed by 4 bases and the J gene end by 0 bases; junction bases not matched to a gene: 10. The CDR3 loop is CASSSSFSGSSSYEQYF. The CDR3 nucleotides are TGTGCCAGCAGCTCGTCCTTTAGCGGGAGTAGCTCCTACGAGCAGTACTTC.

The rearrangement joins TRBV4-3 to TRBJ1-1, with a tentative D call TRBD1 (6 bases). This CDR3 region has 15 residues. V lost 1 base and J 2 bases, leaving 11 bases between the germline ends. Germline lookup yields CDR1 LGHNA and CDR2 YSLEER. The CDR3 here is CASSQVGQANTEAFF. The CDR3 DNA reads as TGCGCCAGCAGCCAAGTGGGACAAGCAAACACTGAAGCTTTCTTT.

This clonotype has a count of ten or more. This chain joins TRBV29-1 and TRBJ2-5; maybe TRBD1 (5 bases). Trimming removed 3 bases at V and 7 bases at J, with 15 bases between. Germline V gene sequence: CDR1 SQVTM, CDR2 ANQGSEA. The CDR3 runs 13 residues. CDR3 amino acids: CSVELGLMRTQYF. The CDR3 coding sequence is TGCAGCGTTGAGCTGGGGCTTATGCGGACCCAGTACTTC. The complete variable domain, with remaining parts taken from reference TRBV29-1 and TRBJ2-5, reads SAVISQKPSRDICQRGTSLTIQCQVDSQVTMMFWYRQQPGQSLTLIATANQGSEATYESGFVIDKFPISRPNLTFSTLTVSNMSPEDSSIYLCSVELGLMRTQYFGPGTRLLVL.

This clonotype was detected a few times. CDR3: CASKRDRETEQYF. The CDR3 coding sequence is TGTGCCAGCAAACGGGACAGGGAAACGGAGCAGTACTTC. This chain links TRBV6-1 with TRBJ2-7, with 9 bases fitting TRBD1. Per germline, CDR1 MNHNS and CDR2 SASEGT. This CDR3 comprises 13 residues. Trimming cost V 7 bases and J 7 bases; bases outside gene matches: 8.

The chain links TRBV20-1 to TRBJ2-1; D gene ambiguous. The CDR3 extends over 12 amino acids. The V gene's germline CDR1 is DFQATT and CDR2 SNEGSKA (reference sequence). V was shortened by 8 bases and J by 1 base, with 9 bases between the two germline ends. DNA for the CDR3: TGCAGTATAGAGCGTTCCTACAATGAGCAGTTCTTC. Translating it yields CSIERSYNEQFF.

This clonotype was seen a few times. This chain's CDR3 is CASSTRTGRSGANVLTF. DNA for the CDR3: TGTGCCAGCAGCACTCGGACAGGGAGGTCTGGGGCCAACGTCCTGACTTTC. The V and J genes are TRBV6-2 or TRBV6-3 and TRBJ2-6, with 8 bases that match TRBD1. Germline V CDR1 and CDR2: MNHEY, SVGEGT. CDR3 size: 17 residues. With 6 bases clipped from V and 1 base from J, the junction kept 8 bases outside the gene matches.

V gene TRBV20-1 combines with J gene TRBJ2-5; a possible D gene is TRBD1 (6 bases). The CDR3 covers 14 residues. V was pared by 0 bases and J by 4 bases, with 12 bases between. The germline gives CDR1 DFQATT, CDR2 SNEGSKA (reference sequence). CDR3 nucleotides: TGCAGTGCTAGAGATCTGGCAGGGGTAGAGACCCAGTACTTC. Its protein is CSARDLAGVETQYF.

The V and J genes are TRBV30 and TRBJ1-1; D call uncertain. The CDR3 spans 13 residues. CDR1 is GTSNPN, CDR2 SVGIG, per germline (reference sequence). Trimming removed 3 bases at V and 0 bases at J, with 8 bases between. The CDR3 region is CAWRVSLNTEAFF. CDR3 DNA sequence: TGTGCCTGGAGAGTGTCATTGAACACTGAAGCTTTCTTT.

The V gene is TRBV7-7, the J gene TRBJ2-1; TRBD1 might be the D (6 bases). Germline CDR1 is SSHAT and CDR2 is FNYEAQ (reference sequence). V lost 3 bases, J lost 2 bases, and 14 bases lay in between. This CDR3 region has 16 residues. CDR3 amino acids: CASSFGQQGPYNEQFF. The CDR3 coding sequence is TGTGCCAGCAGCTTTGGGCAGCAGGGGCCCTACAATGAGCAGTTCTTC.

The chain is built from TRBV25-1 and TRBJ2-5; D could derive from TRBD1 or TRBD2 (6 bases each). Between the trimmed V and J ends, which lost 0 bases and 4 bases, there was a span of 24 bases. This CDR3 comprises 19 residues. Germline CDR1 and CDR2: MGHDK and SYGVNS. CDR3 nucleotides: TGTGCCAGCAGTGAATACGGGCATACGTCGGCGGAGGGGGGAGAGACCCAGTACTTC. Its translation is CASSEYGHTSAEGGETQYF. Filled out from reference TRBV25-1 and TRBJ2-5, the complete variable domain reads EADIYQTPRYLVIGTGKKITLECSQTMGHDKMYWYQQDPGMELHLIHYSYGVNSTEKGDLSSESTVSRIRTEHFPLTLESARPSHTSQYLCASSEYGHTSAEGGETQYFGPGTRLLVL.

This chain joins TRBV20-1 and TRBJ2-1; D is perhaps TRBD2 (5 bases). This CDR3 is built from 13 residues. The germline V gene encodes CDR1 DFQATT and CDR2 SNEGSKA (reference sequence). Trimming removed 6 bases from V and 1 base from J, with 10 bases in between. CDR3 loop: CSAGERSYNEQFF. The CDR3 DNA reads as TGCAGTGCGGGCGAGCGGTCCTACAATGAGCAGTTCTTC.

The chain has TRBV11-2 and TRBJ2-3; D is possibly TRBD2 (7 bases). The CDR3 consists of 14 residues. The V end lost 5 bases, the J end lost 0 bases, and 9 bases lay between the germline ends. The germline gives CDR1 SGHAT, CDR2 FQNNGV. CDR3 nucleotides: TGTGCCAGCAGCCGGGGGGCTAGCACAGATACGCAGTATTTT. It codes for CASSRGASTDTQYF.

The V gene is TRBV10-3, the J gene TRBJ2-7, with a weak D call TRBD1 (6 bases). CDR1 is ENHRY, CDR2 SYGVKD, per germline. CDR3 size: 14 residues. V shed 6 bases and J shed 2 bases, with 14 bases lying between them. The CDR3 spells CAIRRDTSTYEQYF. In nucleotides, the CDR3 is TGTGCCATCAGACGGGACACCAGCACCTACGAGCAGTACTTC.

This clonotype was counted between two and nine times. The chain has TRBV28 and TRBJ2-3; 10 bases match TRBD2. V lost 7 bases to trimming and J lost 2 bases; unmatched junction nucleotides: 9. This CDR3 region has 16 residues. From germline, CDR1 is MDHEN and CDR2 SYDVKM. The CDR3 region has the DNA TGTGCCAGCACACAAGCGGGAGGGCCCGACACAGATACGCAGTATTTT. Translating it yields CASTQAGGPDTDTQYF.

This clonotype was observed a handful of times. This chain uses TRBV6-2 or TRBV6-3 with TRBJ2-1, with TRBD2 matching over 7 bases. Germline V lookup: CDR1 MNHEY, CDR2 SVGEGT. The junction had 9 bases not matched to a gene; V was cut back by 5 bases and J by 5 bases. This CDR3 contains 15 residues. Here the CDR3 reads CASSPLRTRDNEQFF. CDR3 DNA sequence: TGTGCCAGCAGTCCCCTCCGGACTAGAGACAATGAGCAGTTCTTC.

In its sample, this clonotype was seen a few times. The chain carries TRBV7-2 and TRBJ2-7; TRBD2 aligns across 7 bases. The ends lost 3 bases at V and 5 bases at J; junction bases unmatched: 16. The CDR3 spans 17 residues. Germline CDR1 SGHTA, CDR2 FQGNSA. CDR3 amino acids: CASSFRVRGGRADEQYF. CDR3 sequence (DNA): TGTGCCAGCAGCTTCCGGGTCCGGGGTGGGAGGGCCGACGAGCAGTACTTC.

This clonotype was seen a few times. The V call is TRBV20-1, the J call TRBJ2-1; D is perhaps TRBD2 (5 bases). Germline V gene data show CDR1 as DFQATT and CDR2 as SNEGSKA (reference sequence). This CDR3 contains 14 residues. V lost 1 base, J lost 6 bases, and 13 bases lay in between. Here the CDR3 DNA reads TGCAGTGCTAGAGTGGCCCGCGGGTTCAATGAGCAGTTCTTC. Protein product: CSARVARGFNEQFF.

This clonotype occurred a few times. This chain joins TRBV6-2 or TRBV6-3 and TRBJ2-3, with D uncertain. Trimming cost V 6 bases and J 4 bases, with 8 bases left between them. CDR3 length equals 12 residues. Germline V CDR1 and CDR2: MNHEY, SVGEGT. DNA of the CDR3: TGTGCCAGCAGGAGACTTCCAGATACGCAGTATTTT. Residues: CASRRLPDTQYF.

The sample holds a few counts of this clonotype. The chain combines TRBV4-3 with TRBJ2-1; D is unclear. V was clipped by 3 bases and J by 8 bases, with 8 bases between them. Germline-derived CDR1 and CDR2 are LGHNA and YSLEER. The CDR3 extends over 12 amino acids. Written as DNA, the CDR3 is TGCGCCAGCAGCCACCCCGGCTATGAGCAGTTCTTC. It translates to CASSHPGYEQFF.

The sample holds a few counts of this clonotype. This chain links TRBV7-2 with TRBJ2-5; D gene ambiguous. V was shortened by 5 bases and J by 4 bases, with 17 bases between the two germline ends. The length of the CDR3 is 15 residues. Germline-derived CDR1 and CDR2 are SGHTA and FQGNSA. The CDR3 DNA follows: TGTGCCAGCAGCCTTGACCCTTCTCGCGGAGAGACCCAGTACTTC. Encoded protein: CASSLDPSRGETQYF. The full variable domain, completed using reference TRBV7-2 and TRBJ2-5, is GAGVSQSPSNKVTEKGKDVELRCDPISGHTALYWYRQSLGQGLEFLIYFQGNSAPDKSGLPSDRFSAERTGGSVSTLTIQRTQQEDSAVYLCASSLDPSRGETQYFGPGTRLLVL.

Here the CDR3 DNA reads TGTGCCAGCAGTGAAGTAGGATACGAGCAGTACTTC. Amino acid sequence: CASSEVGYEQYF. The gene calls are TRBV6-1 and TRBJ2-7; D is uncertain. The CDR3 extends over 12 amino acids. From germline, CDR1 is MNHNS and CDR2 SASEGT. Trimming stripped 1 base from V and 4 bases from J, with 5 bases between.

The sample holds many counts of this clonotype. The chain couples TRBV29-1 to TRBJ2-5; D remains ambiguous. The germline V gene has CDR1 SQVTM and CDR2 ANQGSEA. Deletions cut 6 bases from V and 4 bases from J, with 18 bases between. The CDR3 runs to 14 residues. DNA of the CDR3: TGCAGCGTCGGCCCCAAAGCCCGGTCAGAGACCCAGTACTTC. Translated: CSVGPKARSETQYF. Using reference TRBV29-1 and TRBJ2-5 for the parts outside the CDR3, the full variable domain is SAVISQKPSRDICQRGTSLTIQCQVDSQVTMMFWYRQQPGQSLTLIATANQGSEATYESGFVIDKFPISRPNLTFSTLTVSNMSPEDSSIYLCSVGPKARSETQYFGPGTRLLVL.

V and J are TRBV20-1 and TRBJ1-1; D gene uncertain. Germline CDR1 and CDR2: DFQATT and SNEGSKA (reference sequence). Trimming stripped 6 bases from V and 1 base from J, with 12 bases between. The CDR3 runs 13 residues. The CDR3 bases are TGCAGTGCCCCGGGCTATACGAACACTGAAGCTTTCTTT. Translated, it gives CSAPGYTNTEAFF.

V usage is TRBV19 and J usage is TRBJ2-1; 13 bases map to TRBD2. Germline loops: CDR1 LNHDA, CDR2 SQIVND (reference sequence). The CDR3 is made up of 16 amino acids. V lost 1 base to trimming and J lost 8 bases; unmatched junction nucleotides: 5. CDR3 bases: TGTGCCAGTAGTATAGCGCGGACTAGCGGGAGCTATGAGCAGTTCTTC. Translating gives CASSIARTSGSYEQFF.

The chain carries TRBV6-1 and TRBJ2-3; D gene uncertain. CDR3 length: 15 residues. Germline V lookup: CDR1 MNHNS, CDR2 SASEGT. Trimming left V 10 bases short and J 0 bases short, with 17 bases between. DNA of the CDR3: TGTGCCACTCAAGACGGTCTCACTAGCACAGATACGCAGTATTTT. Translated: CATQDGLTSTDTQYF.

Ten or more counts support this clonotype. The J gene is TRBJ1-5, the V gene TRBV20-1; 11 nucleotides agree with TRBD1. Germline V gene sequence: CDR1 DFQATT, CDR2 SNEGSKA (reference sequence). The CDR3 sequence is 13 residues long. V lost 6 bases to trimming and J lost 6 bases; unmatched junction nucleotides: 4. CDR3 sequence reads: CSARTGGFQPQHF. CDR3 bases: TGCAGTGCAAGGACAGGGGGCTTTCAGCCCCAGCATTTT.

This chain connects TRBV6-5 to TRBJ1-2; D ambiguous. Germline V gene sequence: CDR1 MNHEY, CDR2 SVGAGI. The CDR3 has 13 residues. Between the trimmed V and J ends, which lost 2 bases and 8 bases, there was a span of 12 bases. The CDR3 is CASSYRRFDGYTF. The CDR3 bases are TGTGCCAGCAGTTACCGGAGGTTCGACGGCTACACCTTC.